This T cell receptor (beta chain) was captured in a study of cytotoxic CD8 clonotypes in ibrutinib-treated CLL. Findings and caveats of the study: Under therapy, public clonotypes either contracted or stayed stable, and they were uncommon.

The repertoire was sequenced with immunoSEQ multiplex PCR; TCRdb's copy has only in-frame clones and lacks some. Here the sample spans under 200,000 clones, under 90% being singletons. The CDR3 extends over 17 amino acids. Germline V gives CDR1 MDHEN, CDR2 SYDVKM. The J segment lost 0 bases and the V segment lost 2 bases, leaving 6 bases of the junction unmatched. The sample holds a few counts of this clone. Its antigen is as yet unknown. The sample was PBMCs, taken after 24 months of ibrutinib treatment. The receptor was derived from a human donor with chronic lymphocytic leukemia. The V and J genes are TRBV28 and TRBJ1-3; TRBD1 aligns across 8 bases. DNA of the CDR3: TGTGCCAGCAGTTTAAGCGCAGGGGGCCTCTCTGGAAACACCATATATTTT. Its protein is CASSLSAGGLSGNTIYF.